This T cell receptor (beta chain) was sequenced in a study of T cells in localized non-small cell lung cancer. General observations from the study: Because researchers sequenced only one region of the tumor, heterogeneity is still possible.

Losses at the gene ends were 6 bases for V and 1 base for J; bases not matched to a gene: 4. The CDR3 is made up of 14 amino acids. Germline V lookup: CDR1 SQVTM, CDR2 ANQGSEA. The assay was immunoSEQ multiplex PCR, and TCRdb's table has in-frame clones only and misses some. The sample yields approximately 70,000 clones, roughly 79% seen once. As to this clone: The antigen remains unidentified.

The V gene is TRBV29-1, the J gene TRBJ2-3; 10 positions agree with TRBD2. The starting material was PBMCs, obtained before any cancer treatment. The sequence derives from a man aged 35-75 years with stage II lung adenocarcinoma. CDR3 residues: CSVAGTSGTDTQYF. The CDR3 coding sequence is TGCAGCGTCGCCGGGACTAGCGGCACAGATACGCAGTATTTT.